These T cell receptor beta chains were read from a single sample in a study of T cells in Graves' hyperthyroidism and ophthalmopathy. TCRdb redid the calling of the multiplex PCR reads with MiXCR, one entry per CDR3 protein. The sample shows 550,000 to 600,000 distinct CDR3 sequences, around 14% of them seen only once. Sequencing input: blood. These receptors came from a woman aged 18 to 35 with Graves' ophthalmopathy. The CDR3 runs from the conserved cysteine through the conserved F or W.

TRBJ2-3	TRBV30	CAWTITGIGTDTQYF
TRBJ1-1	TRBV11-3	CASSMRGGRTEAFF
TRBJ1-1	TRBV28	CASGRLRVYTEAFF
TRBJ2-1	TRBV7-2	CASSGQGASEQFF
TRBJ2-3	TRBV20-1	CSARDFGVRTDTQYF
TRBJ1-2	TRBV19	CASSIGYGYTF
TRBJ1-6	TRBV5-5	CASSLAGDYSPLHF
TRBJ2-1	TRBV6-2/TRBV6-3	CASSLGVNEQFF
TRBJ1-1	TRBV20-1	CSARVGGSGTEAFF
TRBJ1-6	TRBV7-2	CASSPGQGLNSPLHF
TRBJ1-2	TRBV7-3	CASSLRGTGESGYTF
TRBJ2-2	TRBV19	CASSYRAGTGELFF